Each of the 22 T cell receptor beta chains below was sequenced from the same sample in a study of shared clonotypes between healthy human individuals. Sequenced by immunoSEQ multiplex PCR; TCRdb stores in-frame clones only, minus some. The sample includes around 2.3 million clones, 90% to 96% seen only once; the top ten take over 0.1%. The sequenced sample consisted of naive CD4+ T cells sorted from blood. Subset specified: CD45RA+ positively selected. All receptors derive from a young man in good health.

V is TRBV18 and J is TRBJ2-3, with D hard to call. V was cut by 2 bases and J by 1 base, with 10 bases left in between. The CDR3 runs 15 residues. The germline V gene encodes CDR1 KGHSH and CDR2 LQKENI. In nucleotides, the CDR3 is TGTGCCAGCTCACCATTCCGGGTAGGCACAGATACGCAGTATTTT. Translating gives CASSPFRVGTDTQYF.

Turning to this clone: Distinct nucleotide sequences in the sample also encode this CDR3. The chain is built from TRBV5-1 and TRBJ1-5; 10 bases match TRBD1. Germline V gene sequence: CDR1 SGHRS, CDR2 YFSETQ. This CDR3 comprises 14 residues. J lost 5 bases, V lost 3 bases, and 2 bases had no gene match. This chain's CDR3 is CASSSGQGDQPQHF. CDR3 coding DNA: TGCGCCAGCAGCTCCGGACAGGGGGATCAGCCCCAGCATTTT.

V gene TRBV7-9 combines with J gene TRBJ1-2; D gene unclear. Germline V CDR1 and CDR2: SEHNR, FQNEAQ (reference sequence). Trimming removed 4 bases at V and 3 bases at J, with 12 bases between. The CDR3 sequence is 14 residues long. The CDR3 DNA follows: TGTGCCAGCAGCTCACCAACCTCGGACTATGGCTACACCTTC. This translates into CASSSPTSDYGYTF.

The chain uses TRBV27 and TRBJ2-3; 10 bases line up with TRBD2. This CDR3 is 16 amino acids long. Per germline, CDR1 MNHEY and CDR2 SMNVEV (reference sequence). J lost 0 bases, V lost 3 bases, and 3 bases had no gene match. Here the CDR3 reads CASSFRTSGSTDTQYF. DNA of the CDR3: TGTGCCAGCAGTTTTAGGACTAGCGGCAGCACAGATACGCAGTATTTT.

The V gene is TRBV2, the J gene TRBJ2-1; TRBD2 agrees at 10 bases. Germline loops: CDR1 SNHLY, CDR2 FYNNEI. Losses at the gene ends were 6 bases for V and 6 bases for J; bases not matched to a gene: 2. The CDR3 totals 13 residues. CDR3 sequence: CASSRTSGNEQFF. The CDR3 nucleotides are TGTGCCAGCAGCCGGACTAGCGGCAATGAGCAGTTCTTC.

The chain combines TRBV2 with TRBJ1-1; D not resolved. Germline V gene data show CDR1 as SNHLY and CDR2 as FYNNEI. This CDR3 has 14 residues. Trimming pared 4 bases from V and 0 bases from J, leaving 9 bases between. For the CDR3, the DNA is TGTGCCAGCAGTGTCGAGTCAATGAACACTGAAGCTTTCTTT. It codes for CASSVESMNTEAFF.

This chain joins TRBV4-1 and TRBJ1-3; D not resolved. The ends were cut back, 0 bases at V and 3 bases at J, with 12 bases in the middle. Per the germline V gene, CDR1 is MGHRA and CDR2 is YSYEKL. This CDR3 region has 16 residues. In nucleotides, the CDR3 is TGCGCCAGCAGCCAAGAAGGTTCGGTGGTTGGAAACACCATATATTTT. Its translation: CASSQEGSVVGNTIYF.

The genes are TRBV5-1 and TRBJ2-3; TRBD1 might be the D (7 bases). Germline-derived CDR1 and CDR2 are SGHRS and YFSETQ. This CDR3 comprises 15 residues. Deletions cut 4 bases from V and 5 bases from J, with 17 bases between. CDR3 region: CASSQTGTAGDTQYF. CDR3 bases: TGCGCCAGCAGCCAAACCGGGACAGCGGGAGATACGCAGTATTTT.

The chain has TRBV5-6 and TRBJ1-4; D may be TRBD1 (5 bases). Trimming removed 4 bases at V and 1 base at J, with 14 bases between. The CDR3 totals 16 residues. Germline V gene data show CDR1 as SGHDT and CDR2 as YYEEEE. CDR3 sequence reads: CASSPQGPGTNEKLFF. CDR3 in DNA: TGTGCCAGCAGCCCTCAGGGACCTGGAACTAATGAAAAACTGTTTTTT.

The V gene is TRBV4-3, the J gene TRBJ2-3; 8 bases line up with TRBD2. The CDR3 is 15 amino acids. The germline CDR1 and CDR2 sequences are LGHNA and YSLEER. Losses at the gene ends were 3 bases for V and 3 bases for J; bases not matched to a gene: 5. The CDR3 sequence is CASSQETSVTDTQYF. For the CDR3, the DNA is TGCGCCAGCAGCCAGGAGACTAGCGTAACAGATACGCAGTATTTT.

The chain couples TRBV6-6 to TRBJ1-4; D is perhaps TRBD1 (5 bases). CDR3 length equals 14 residues. Germline-derived CDR1 and CDR2 are MNHNY and SVGAGI (reference sequence). Trimming cost V 8 bases and J 5 bases, with 15 bases left between them. Here the CDR3 reads CASWGDPSNEKLFF. Here the CDR3 DNA reads TGTGCCAGCTGGGGGGACCCATCAAATGAAAAACTGTTTTTT.

This chain links TRBV5-1 with TRBJ2-7; D is perhaps TRBD1 (6 bases). Germline CDR1 SGHRS, CDR2 YFSETQ. V was clipped by 5 bases and J by 1 base, with 25 bases between them. There are 18 residues in the CDR3. The CDR3 nucleotides read TGCGCCAGCAGGAACAGGGAAGGAAGTGTGGCGGGTTCCTACGAGCAGTACTTC. Translated: CASRNREGSVAGSYEQYF. Using reference TRBV5-1 and TRBJ2-7 for the parts outside the CDR3, the full variable domain is KAGVTQTPRYLIKTRGQQVTLSCSPISGHRSVSWYQQTPGQGLQFLFEYFSETQRNKGNFPGRFSGRQFSNSRSEMNVSTLELGDSALYLCASRNREGSVAGSYEQYFGPGTRLTVT.

With regard to this clone: Other DNA sequences from this sample encode an identical CDR3 as well. The chain couples TRBV19 to TRBJ1-5; 7 bases line up with TRBD1. The V gene end was trimmed by 3 bases and the J gene end by 2 bases; junction bases not matched to a gene: 4. CDR3 length: 15 amino acids. CDR1 and CDR2 (germline): LNHDA, SQIVND (reference sequence). DNA for the CDR3: TGTGCCAGTAGTATCGACAGGGCGGGCAATCAGCCCCAGCATTTT. This encodes CASSIDRAGNQPQHF. Based on the CDR3 plus reference TRBV19 and TRBJ1-5, the full variable domain is DGGITQSPKYLFRKEGQNVTLSCEQNLNHDAMYWYRQDPGQGLRLIYYSQIVNDFQKGDIAEGYSVSREKKESFPLTVTSAQKNPTAFYLCASSIDRAGNQPQHFGDGTRLSIL.

This clone has a single count. The DNA for the CDR3 is TGTGCCTCCGGAGGGGACTGGGGCTACACCTTC. Translated: CASGGDWGYTF. The genes are TRBV30 and TRBJ1-2; D perhaps matches TRBD1 (5 bases). CDR1 and CDR2 (germline): GTSNPN, SVGIG (reference sequence). The length of the CDR3 is 11 residues. V was clipped by 7 bases and J by 8 bases, with 14 bases between them.

The rearrangement joins TRBV9 to TRBJ1-3; D remains ambiguous. CDR3 length equals 15 residues. The V gene's germline CDR1 is SGDLS and CDR2 YYNGEE. V was trimmed by 4 bases and J by 0 bases, leaving 11 bases between them. In DNA, the CDR3 is TGTGCCAGCAGCCCACGGCAGCGCTCTGGAAACACCATATATTTT. This gives the protein CASSPRQRSGNTIYF.

This clone was detected once. The genes are TRBV9 and TRBJ2-5; D might be TRBD1 or TRBD2, each matching 5 bases. The CDR3 runs 14 residues. Trimming left V 4 bases short and J 1 base short, with 11 bases between. CDR1 and CDR2 from the germline V gene are SGDLS and YYNGEE. The CDR3, as DNA: TGTGCCAGCAGCCCACGGGACCGCCAAGAGACCCAGTACTTC. Its translation: CASSPRDRQETQYF.

This rearrangement joins TRBV9 to TRBJ2-1, with D possibly matching TRBD2 (6 bases). With 0 bases removed from V and 8 bases from J, the gap between germline ends came to 15 bases. Germline CDR1 is SGDLS and CDR2 is YYNGEE. This CDR3 is built from 15 residues. The CDR3 sequence is CASSVGGTLLHEQFF. For the CDR3, the DNA is TGTGCCAGCAGCGTAGGCGGGACCCTTCTGCATGAGCAGTTCTTC.

The chain is built from TRBV19 and TRBJ1-2; 11 bases match TRBD1. The CDR3 totals 15 residues. Germline assignment: CDR1 LNHDA and CDR2 SQIVND (reference sequence). J lost 4 bases, V lost 5 bases, and 6 bases had no gene match. In DNA, the CDR3 is TGTGCCAGTAGTTTAGGGACAGGGGGAGGCTATGGCTACACCTTC. Residues: CASSLGTGGGYGYTF. The variable domain in full, completed from reference TRBV19 and TRBJ1-2, reads DGGITQSPKYLFRKEGQNVTLSCEQNLNHDAMYWYRQDPGQGLRLIYYSQIVNDFQKGDIAEGYSVSREKKESFPLTVTSAQKNPTAFYLCASSLGTGGGYGYTFGSGTRLTVV.

The chain links TRBV29-1 to TRBJ2-3; possible D gene TRBD2, 5 bases. The CDR3 covers 13 residues. The V and J ends lost 6 bases and 1 base respectively, with 11 bases between them. Germline values: CDR1 SQVTM, CDR2 ANQGSEA. CDR3 sequence: CSVYGIGTDTQYF. The CDR3 nucleotides read TGCAGCGTATACGGGATCGGCACAGATACGCAGTATTTT.

This rearrangement joins TRBV5-1 to TRBJ2-5; D is possibly TRBD1 (5 bases). The CDR3 runs to 15 residues. Germline CDR1 and CDR2: SGHRS and YFSETQ. V lost 0 bases, J lost 9 bases, and 18 bases lay in between. CDR3 sequence: CASSLAPPSPGSQYF. As DNA, the CDR3 is TGCGCCAGCAGCTTGGCGCCGCCGTCTCCAGGGTCCCAGTACTTC.

The V gene is TRBV6-6, the J gene TRBJ2-7; no reliable D call. The germline V gene has CDR1 MNHNY and CDR2 SVGAGI (reference sequence). Trimming pared 2 bases from V and 3 bases from J, leaving 14 bases between. The CDR3 runs 15 residues. CDR3 amino acids: CASSYGVGPNYEQYF. The CDR3, as DNA: TGTGCCAGCAGTTACGGGGTCGGCCCCAACTACGAGCAGTACTTC.

The rearrangement joins TRBV6-5 to TRBJ1-4, with 8 bases aligning to TRBD1. From germline, CDR1 is MNHEY and CDR2 SVGAGI. V was pared by 6 bases and J by 5 bases, with 8 bases of the junction left unmatched. CDR3 length: 15 amino acids. In DNA, the CDR3 is TGTGCCAGCAGACCGAGACAGGGGCCAAATGAAAAACTGTTTTTT. This translates into CASRPRQGPNEKLFF.